This T cell receptor (beta chain) was profiled in a study of human T cells and chemical hapten exposure. Turning to the study itself: For sensitization, 2% DPC was applied to a 2 cm by 2 cm patch of upper inner arm skin. DPC 0.01% went on the upper back by patch test, with reading at 6 days. Findings and limits, study-wide: Against controls, expanded TCRs gave rise to significantly more large CDR3 similarity clusters. Sensitizing to DPC left TCRs with a frequency above 1 in 1000 unaltered.

TCRdb re-derived calls from the RACE reads in MiXCR, one entry per CDR3 protein. The sample holds some 340,000 distinct CDR3 sequences, about 7% seen once. This sample's time point: patch test 1, 2 weeks after DPC sensitization. Noted treatment: therapeutic diphenylcyclopropenone sensitization with weekly scalp DPC. The germline CDR1 and CDR2 sequences are SGHAT and FQNNGV. This CDR3 region has 15 residues. J lost 8 bases, V lost 5 bases, and 11 bases had no gene match. Points on this clonotype: Its target is not known.

The sequence was collected from a woman aged 18 to 35 with alopecia areata. Some clones in this sample may be carry-over from other donors' samples. This specimen was whole blood, taken in connection with sensitization to the hapten diphenylcyclopropenone (DPC). J is TRBJ1-4 and V is TRBV11-2; 7 bases fit TRBD1. The CDR3 region has the DNA TGTGCCAGCAGCCTCGAGGGCAGGGGGAGGGAAAAACTGTTTTTT. Translating it yields CASSLEGRGREKLFF.